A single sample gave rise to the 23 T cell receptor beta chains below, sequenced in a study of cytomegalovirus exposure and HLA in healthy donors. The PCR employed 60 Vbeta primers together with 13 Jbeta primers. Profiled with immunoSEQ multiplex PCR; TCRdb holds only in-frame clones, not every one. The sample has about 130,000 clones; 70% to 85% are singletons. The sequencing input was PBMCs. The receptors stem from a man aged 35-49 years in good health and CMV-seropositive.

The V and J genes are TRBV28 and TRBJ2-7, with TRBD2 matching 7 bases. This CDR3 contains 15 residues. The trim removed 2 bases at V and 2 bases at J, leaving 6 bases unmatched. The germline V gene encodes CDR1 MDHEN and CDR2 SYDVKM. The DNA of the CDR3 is TGTGCCAGCAGTTTACTCCCTAGCGGCGCCTACGAGCAGTACTTC. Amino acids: CASSLLPSGAYEQYF.

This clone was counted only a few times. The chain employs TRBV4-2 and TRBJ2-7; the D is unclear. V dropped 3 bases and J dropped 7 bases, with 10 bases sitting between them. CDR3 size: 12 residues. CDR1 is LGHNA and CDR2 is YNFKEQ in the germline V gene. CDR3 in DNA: TGTGCCAGCAGCCAGGGCCCCGTGGAGCAGTACTTC. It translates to CASSQGPVEQYF.

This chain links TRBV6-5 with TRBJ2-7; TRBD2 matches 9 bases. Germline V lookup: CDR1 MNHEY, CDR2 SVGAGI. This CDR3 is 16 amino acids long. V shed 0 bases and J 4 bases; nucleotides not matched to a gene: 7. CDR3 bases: TGTGCCAGCAGTTACTCGAGGCGCGGGAGGGGTTACGAGCAGTACTTC. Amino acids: CASSYSRRGRGYEQYF.

CDR3 in DNA: TGTGCCTGGAGTGCGGGCAGGGCAATTACTGGAAACACCATATATTTT. Its protein product is CAWSAGRAITGNTIYF. The rearrangement links TRBV30 to TRBJ1-3; D is possibly TRBD1 (5 bases). V lost 1 base, J lost 2 bases, and 15 bases lay in between. This CDR3 comprises 16 residues. Germline V gives CDR1 GTSNPN, CDR2 SVGIG (reference sequence).

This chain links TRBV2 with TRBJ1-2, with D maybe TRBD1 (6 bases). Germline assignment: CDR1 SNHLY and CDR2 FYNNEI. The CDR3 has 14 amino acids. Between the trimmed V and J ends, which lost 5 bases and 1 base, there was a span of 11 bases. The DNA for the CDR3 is TGTGCCAGCAGTAAATTGGACAGTAACTATGGCTACACCTTC. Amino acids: CASSKLDSNYGYTF. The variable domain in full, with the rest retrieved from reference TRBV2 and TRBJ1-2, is EPEVTQTPSHQVTQMGQEVILRCVPISNHLYFYWYRQILGQKVEFLVSFYNNEISEKSEIFDDQFSVERPDGSNFTLKIRSTKLEDSAMYFCASSKLDSNYGYTFGSGTRLTVV.

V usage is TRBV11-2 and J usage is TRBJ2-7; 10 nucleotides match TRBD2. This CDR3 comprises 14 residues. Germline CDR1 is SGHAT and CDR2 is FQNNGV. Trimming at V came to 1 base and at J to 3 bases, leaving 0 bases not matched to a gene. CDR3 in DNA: TGTGCCAGCAGCTTAGTAGCGGGAGGCTACGAGCAGTACTTC. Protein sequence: CASSLVAGGYEQYF.

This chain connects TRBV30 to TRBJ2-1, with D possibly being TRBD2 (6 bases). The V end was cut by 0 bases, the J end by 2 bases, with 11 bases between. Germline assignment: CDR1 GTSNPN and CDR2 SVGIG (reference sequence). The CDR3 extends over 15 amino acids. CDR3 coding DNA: TGTGCCTGGAGTGTACCGGGCGGGACCTACAATGAGCAGTTCTTC. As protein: CAWSVPGGTYNEQFF.

The CDR3 region has the DNA TGTGCCACCAGCACCATAGCGGGAGCCAAAAACATTCAGTACTTC. Translation: CATSTIAGAKNIQYF. V and J are TRBV15 and TRBJ2-4; TRBD2 matches at 7 bases. Trimming took 4 bases from V and 0 from J; bases not matched to a gene: 3. The CDR3 has 15 residues. Germline V gives CDR1 LNHNV, CDR2 YYDKDF (reference sequence). The full variable domain, its missing parts supplied by reference TRBV15 and TRBJ2-4, is DAMVIQNPRYQVTQFGKPVTLSCSQTLNHNVMYWYQQKSSQAPKLLFHYYDKDFNNEADTPDNFQSRRPNTSFCFLDIRSPGLGDTAMYLCATSTIAGAKNIQYFGAGTRLSVL.

The CDR3, as DNA: TGCGCCAGCAGCTGGGGACAGGGAGGCGAGACCCAGTACTTC. Translating it yields CASSWGQGGETQYF. The V gene is TRBV5-1, the J gene TRBJ2-5; 9 bases are shared with TRBD1. J lost 5 bases, V lost 3 bases, and 5 bases had no gene match. Germline CDR1 SGHRS, CDR2 YFSETQ. This CDR3 contains 14 residues.

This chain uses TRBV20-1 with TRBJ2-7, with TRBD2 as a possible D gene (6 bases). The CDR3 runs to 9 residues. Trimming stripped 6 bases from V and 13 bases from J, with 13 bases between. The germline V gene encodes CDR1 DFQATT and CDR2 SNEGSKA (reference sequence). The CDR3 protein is CSASPDYYF. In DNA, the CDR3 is TGCAGTGCCTCCCCGGACTACTACTTC.

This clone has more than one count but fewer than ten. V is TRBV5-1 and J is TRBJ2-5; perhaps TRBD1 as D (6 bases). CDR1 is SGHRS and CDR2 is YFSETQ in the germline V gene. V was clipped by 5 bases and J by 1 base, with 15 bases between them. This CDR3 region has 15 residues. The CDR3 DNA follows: TGCGCCAGCAGTCTCAATACAGGGTCCCAAGAGACCCAGTACTTC. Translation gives CASSLNTGSQETQYF. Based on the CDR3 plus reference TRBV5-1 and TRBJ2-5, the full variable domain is KAGVTQTPRYLIKTRGQQVTLSCSPISGHRSVSWYQQTPGQGLQFLFEYFSETQRNKGNFPGRFSGRQFSNSRSEMNVSTLELGDSALYLCASSLNTGSQETQYFGPGTRLLVL.

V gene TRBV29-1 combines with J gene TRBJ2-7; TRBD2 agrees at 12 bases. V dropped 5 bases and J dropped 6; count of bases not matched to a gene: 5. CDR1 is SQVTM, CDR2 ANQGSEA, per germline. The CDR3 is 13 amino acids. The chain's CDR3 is CSVSTSGSLEQYF. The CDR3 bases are TGCAGCGTTTCGACTAGCGGGAGCCTCGAGCAGTACTTC.

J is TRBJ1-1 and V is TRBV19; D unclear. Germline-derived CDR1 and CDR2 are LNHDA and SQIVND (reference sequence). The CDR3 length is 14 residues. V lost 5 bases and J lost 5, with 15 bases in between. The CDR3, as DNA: TGTGCCAGTAGTTCGCAGGCAGCCCATACTGAAGCTTTCTTT. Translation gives CASSSQAAHTEAFF.

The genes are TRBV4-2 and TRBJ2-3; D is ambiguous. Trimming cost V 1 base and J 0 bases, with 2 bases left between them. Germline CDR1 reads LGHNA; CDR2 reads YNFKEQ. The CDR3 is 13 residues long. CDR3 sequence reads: CASSQASTDTQYF. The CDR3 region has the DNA TGTGCCAGCAGCCAAGCAAGCACAGATACGCAGTATTTT.

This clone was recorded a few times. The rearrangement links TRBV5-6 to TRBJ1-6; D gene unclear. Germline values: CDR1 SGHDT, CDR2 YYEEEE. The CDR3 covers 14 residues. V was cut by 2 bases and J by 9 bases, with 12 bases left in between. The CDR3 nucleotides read TGTGCCAGCAGCTTCCGGGTGCTGACTTCACCCCTCCACTTT. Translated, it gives CASSFRVLTSPLHF. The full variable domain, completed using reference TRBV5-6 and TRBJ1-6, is DAGVTQSPTHLIKTRGQQVTLRCSPKSGHDTVSWYQQALGQGPQFIFQYYEEEERQRGNFPDRFSGHQFPNYSSELNVNALLLGDSALYLCASSFRVLTSPLHFGNGTRLTVT.

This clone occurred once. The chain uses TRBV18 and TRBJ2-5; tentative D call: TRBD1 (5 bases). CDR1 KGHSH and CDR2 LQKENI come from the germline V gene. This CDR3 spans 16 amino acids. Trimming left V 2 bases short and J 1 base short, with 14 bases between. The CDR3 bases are TGTGCCAGCTCACCAATAGACGCGACAGTCCAAGAGACCCAGTACTTC. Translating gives CASSPIDATVQETQYF.

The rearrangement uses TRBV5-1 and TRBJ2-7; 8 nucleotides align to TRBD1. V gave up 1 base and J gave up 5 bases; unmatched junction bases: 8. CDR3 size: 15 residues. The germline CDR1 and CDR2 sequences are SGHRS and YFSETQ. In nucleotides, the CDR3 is TGCGCCAGCAGCTTGCCCCGGACAGGGAGGAACGAGCAGTACTTC. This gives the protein CASSLPRTGRNEQYF. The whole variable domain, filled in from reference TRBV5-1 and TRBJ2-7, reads KAGVTQTPRYLIKTRGQQVTLSCSPISGHRSVSWYQQTPGQGLQFLFEYFSETQRNKGNFPGRFSGRQFSNSRSEMNVSTLELGDSALYLCASSLPRTGRNEQYFGPGTRLTVT.

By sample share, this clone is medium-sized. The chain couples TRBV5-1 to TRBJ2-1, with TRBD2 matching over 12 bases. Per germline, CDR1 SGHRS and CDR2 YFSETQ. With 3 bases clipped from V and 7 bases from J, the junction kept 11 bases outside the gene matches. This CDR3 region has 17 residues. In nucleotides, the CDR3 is TGCGCCAGCAGCTCGATGCTAGCGGGAGGGCCGGAGAATGAGCAGTTCTTC. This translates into CASSSMLAGGPENEQFF.

DNA of the CDR3: TGCGCCAGCAGCTTGGCGGACTCACGGGGTGAGCAGTTCTTC. This gives the protein CASSLADSRGEQFF. This chain uses TRBV5-1 with TRBJ2-1, with a possible D match to TRBD2 (5 bases). This CDR3 region has 14 residues. V lost 0 bases and J 9 bases, leaving 13 bases between the germline ends. Germline CDR1 reads SGHRS; CDR2 reads YFSETQ. Using reference TRBV5-1 and TRBJ2-1 for the parts outside the CDR3, the full variable domain is KAGVTQTPRYLIKTRGQQVTLSCSPISGHRSVSWYQQTPGQGLQFLFEYFSETQRNKGNFPGRFSGRQFSNSRSEMNVSTLELGDSALYLCASSLADSRGEQFFGPGTRLTVL.

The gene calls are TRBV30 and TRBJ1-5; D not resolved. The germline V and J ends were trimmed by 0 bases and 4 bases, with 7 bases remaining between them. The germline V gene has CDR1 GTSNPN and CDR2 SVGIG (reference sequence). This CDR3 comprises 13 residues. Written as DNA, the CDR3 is TGTGCCTGGAGTGTGTCGGAGAATCAGCCCCAGCATTTT. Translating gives CAWSVSENQPQHF.

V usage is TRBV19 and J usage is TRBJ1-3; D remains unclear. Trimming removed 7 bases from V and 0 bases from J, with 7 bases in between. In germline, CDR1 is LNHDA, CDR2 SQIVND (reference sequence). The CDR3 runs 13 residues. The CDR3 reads CASIVNSGNTIYF. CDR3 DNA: TGTGCCAGTATTGTCAACTCTGGAAACACCATATATTTT.

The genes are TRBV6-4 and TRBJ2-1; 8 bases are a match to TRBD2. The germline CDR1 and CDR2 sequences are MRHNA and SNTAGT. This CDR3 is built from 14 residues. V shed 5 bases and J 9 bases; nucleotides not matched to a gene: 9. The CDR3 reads CASSNSGESGEQFF. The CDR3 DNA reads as TGTGCCAGCAGTAATAGCGGGGAATCCGGTGAGCAGTTCTTC.

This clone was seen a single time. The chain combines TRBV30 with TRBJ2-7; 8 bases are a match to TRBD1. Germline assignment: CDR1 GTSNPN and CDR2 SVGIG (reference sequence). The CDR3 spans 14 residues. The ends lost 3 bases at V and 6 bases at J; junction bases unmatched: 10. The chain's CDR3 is CAWRPPGGVPEQYF. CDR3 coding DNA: TGTGCCTGGAGACCCCCAGGGGGCGTACCCGAGCAGTACTTC. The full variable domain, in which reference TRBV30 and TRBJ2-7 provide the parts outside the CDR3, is SQTIHQWPATLVQPVGSPLSLECTVEGTSNPNLYWYRQAAGRGLQLLFYSVGIGQISSEVPQNLSASRPQDRQFILSSKKLLLSDSGFYLCAWRPPGGVPEQYFGPGTRLTVT.